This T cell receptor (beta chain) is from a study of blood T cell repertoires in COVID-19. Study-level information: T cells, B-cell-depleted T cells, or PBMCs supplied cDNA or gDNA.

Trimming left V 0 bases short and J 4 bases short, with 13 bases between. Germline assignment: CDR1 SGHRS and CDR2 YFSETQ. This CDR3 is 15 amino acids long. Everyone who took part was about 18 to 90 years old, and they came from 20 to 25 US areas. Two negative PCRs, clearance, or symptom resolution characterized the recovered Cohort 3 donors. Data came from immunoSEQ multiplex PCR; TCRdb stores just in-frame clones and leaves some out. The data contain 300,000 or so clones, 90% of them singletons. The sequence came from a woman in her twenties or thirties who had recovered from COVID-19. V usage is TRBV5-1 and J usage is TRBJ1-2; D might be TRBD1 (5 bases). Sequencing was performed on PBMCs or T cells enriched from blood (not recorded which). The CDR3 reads CASSLESGGTYGYTF. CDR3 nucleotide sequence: TGCGCCAGCAGCTTGGAGTCTGGGGGGACCTATGGCTACACCTTC.